The clone carrying this TCR beta chain occurred many times. Its antigen is undetermined. This may come from a read error, since a much larger clone is one base off. The data belong to a study of breast tumors, draining lymph nodes, adjacent tissues. Overall study results and limits: Tumor repertoires ranked between lymph nodes and nontumor tissue in diversity, with V and J gene preferences. Data fit most tumor T cells coming from lymph node, expanding in tumor.

Per germline, CDR1 DFQATT and CDR2 SNEGSKA (reference sequence). This CDR3 comprises 14 residues. Breast cancer patients provided tissue from their axillary draining lymph nodes. TCRdb re-analysed the multiplex PCR reads in MiXCR, keeping a single row per CDR3 protein. Of 200,000 to 250,000 distinct CDR3 sequences in the sample, approximately 31% were seen once. The chain joins TRBV20-1 to TRBJ1-3; D might be TRBD1 (6 bases). The clonotype was recovered from a female donor with breast cancer. Some clones in this sample may be carry-over from other donors' samples. Sequencing was performed on axillary lymph node tissue. The chain's CDR3 is CSATDRTTGSTIYF. In DNA, the CDR3 is TGCAGTGCAACTGACAGGACAACTGGAAGCACCATATATTTT.